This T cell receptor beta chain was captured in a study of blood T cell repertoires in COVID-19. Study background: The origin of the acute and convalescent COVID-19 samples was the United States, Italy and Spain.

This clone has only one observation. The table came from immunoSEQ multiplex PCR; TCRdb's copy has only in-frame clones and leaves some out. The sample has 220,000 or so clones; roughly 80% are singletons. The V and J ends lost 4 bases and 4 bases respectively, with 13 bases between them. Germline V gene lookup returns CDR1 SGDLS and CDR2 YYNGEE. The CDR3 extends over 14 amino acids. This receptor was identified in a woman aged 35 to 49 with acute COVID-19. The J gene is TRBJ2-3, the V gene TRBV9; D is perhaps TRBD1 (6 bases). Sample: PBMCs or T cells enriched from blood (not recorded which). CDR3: CASSNRQVADTQYF. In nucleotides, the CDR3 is TGTGCCAGCAGCAACCGACAGGTAGCAGATACGCAGTATTTT. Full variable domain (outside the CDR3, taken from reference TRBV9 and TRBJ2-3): DSGVTQTPKHLITATGQRVTLRCSPRSGDLSVYWYQQSLDQGLQFLIQYYNGEERAKGNILERFSAQQFPDLHSELNLSSLELGDSALYFCASSNRQVADTQYFGPGTRLTVL.